Below, 17 T cell receptor beta chains from the same sample are listed, as sequenced in a study of T-cell reconstitution after alpha-beta-depleted transplantation in children. Preparation of the TCRbeta library used unique molecular identifiers. TCRdb ran MiXCR on the PCR reads and lists one entry per CDR3 protein. The sample has some 500,000 distinct CDR3 sequences; about a sixth are singletons. The specimen was PBMCs from the stem cell graft donor, collected from the stem cell graft. The source of these receptors is a human donor who donated a stem cell graft to a child with acute lymphoblastic leukemia.

CDR3 in amino acids: CASSYELTGNTIYF. CDR3 DNA sequence: TGTGCCAGCAGTTACGAATTAACAGGGAACACCATATATTTT. This chain connects TRBV14 to TRBJ1-3; D perhaps matches TRBD1 (6 bases). Per the germline V gene, CDR1 is SGHDN and CDR2 is FVKESK. V lost 6 bases and J 7 bases, leaving 16 bases between the germline ends. The CDR3 runs 14 residues.

This clonotype was counted only a few times. The rearrangement links TRBV12-3 or TRBV12-4 to TRBJ2-1; TRBD2 matches 9 bases. V was clipped by 2 bases and J by 14 bases; unmatched bases: 13. This CDR3 is built from 15 residues. CDR3 sequence reads: CASSLRLIAGEWKFF. The DNA for the CDR3 is TGTGCCAGCAGTTTAAGGTTAATAGCGGGAGAATGGAAGTTCTTC.

In its sample, this clonotype was seen a few times. J is TRBJ2-7 and V is TRBV5-1; 13 bases are shared with TRBD2. CDR1 and CDR2 (germline): SGHRS, YFSETQ. V dropped 4 bases and J dropped 6; count of bases not matched to a gene: 4. The CDR3 is made up of 14 amino acids. The CDR3 protein is CASSQLAGGLEQYF. CDR3 DNA: TGCGCCAGCAGCCAACTAGCGGGAGGGCTCGAGCAGTACTTC.

The chain links TRBV24-1 to TRBJ2-3; D not resolved. This CDR3 is 15 amino acids long. Deletions cut 6 bases from V and 0 bases from J, with 12 bases between. The germline CDR1 and CDR2 sequences are KGHDR and SFDVKD. This chain's CDR3 is CATSTRVSSTDTQYF. The DNA for the CDR3 is TGTGCCACCAGTACCAGAGTCTCTAGCACAGATACGCAGTATTTT.

The rearrangement joins TRBV20-1 to TRBJ2-1; D uncertain. Germline loops: CDR1 DFQATT, CDR2 SNEGSKA (reference sequence). V was pared by 1 base and J by 3 bases, with 13 bases between. This CDR3 has 15 amino acids. The chain's CDR3 is CSARGRLPYYNEQFF. CDR3 coding DNA: TGCAGTGCTAGAGGCCGTTTACCTTACTACAATGAGCAGTTCTTC.

The chain couples TRBV7-2 to TRBJ2-3; tentative D call: TRBD2 (5 bases). Germline CDR1 SGHTA, CDR2 FQGNSA. The CDR3 covers 17 residues. The V end lost 3 bases, the J end lost 5 bases, and 21 bases lay between the germline ends. The CDR3 DNA sequence: TGTGCCAGCAGCTTGAGTGGGCCAGTCCTCGCGGGAGATACGCAGTATTTT. Residues: CASSLSGPVLAGDTQYF.

This clonotype was found a few times. V and J are TRBV5-1 and TRBJ1-1, with TRBD1 matching 7 bases. Trimming took 2 bases from V and 0 from J; bases not matched to a gene: 4. The CDR3 runs 15 residues. From germline, CDR1 is SGHRS and CDR2 YFSETQ. CDR3 nucleotides: TGCGCCAGCAGCTTACTACAGGGGATGAACACTGAAGCTTTCTTT. This sequence encodes CASSLLQGMNTEAFF.

The V and J genes are TRBV5-5 and TRBJ2-7, with D tentatively TRBD1 (5 bases). Per germline, CDR1 SGHKS and CDR2 YYEKEE (reference sequence). V lost 1 base, J lost 0 bases, and 14 bases lay in between. This CDR3 spans 16 amino acids. Here the CDR3 reads CASSLFRDTYSYEQYF. The CDR3 DNA reads TGTGCCAGCAGCTTGTTCAGGGATACCTACTCCTACGAGCAGTACTTC.

The V and J genes are TRBV11-3 and TRBJ2-1; no definite D call. Germline V CDR1 and CDR2: SGHNT, YENEEA. V lost 0 bases and J lost 9, with 9 bases in between. The length of the CDR3 is 13 residues. Here the CDR3 reads CASSLDASTEQFF. The CDR3 DNA sequence: TGTGCCAGCAGCTTAGATGCGAGTACTGAGCAGTTCTTC. Supplemented by reference TRBV11-3 and TRBJ2-1, the full variable domain reads EAGVVQSPRYKIIEKKQPVAFWCNPISGHNTLYWYLQNLGQGPELLIRYENEEAVDDSQLPKDRFSAERLKGVDSTLKIQPAELGDSAVYLCASSLDASTEQFFGPGTRLTVL.

The chain has TRBV7-8 and TRBJ2-4, with 10 positions matching TRBD2. The CDR3 length is 16 residues. The germline gives CDR1 SGHVS, CDR2 FQNEAQ. J was trimmed by 0 bases and V by 4 bases; bases with no gene match: 3. The CDR3 DNA reads TGTGCCAGCAGCTCCGGACTAGCGGAAGCCAAAAACATTCAGTACTTC. Its translation is CASSSGLAEAKNIQYF.

V and J are TRBV12-3 or TRBV12-4 and TRBJ2-1; the match to TRBD2 covers 10 bases. This CDR3 comprises 17 residues. Germline trimming cut 1 base from V and 7 bases from J; bases unmatched to any gene: 10. The CDR3 nucleotides are TGTGCCAGCAGTTTAGTTTCCGGGACTAGCGCCTCTAATGAGCAGTTCTTC. Its protein product is CASSLVSGTSASNEQFF.

The chain employs TRBV29-1 and TRBJ2-7; possibly TRBD1 for D (5 bases). The germline V and J ends were trimmed by 7 bases and 2 bases, with 12 bases remaining between them. The V gene's germline CDR1 is SQVTM and CDR2 ANQGSEA. The length of the CDR3 is 12 residues. CDR3 amino acids: CSGVKGPYEQYF. The CDR3 DNA reads as TGCAGCGGAGTAAAGGGGCCCTACGAGCAGTACTTC.

With respect to this clonotype: This may come from a read error, since a much larger clone is one base off. V is TRBV12-3 or TRBV12-4 and J is TRBJ2-3; D is undetermined. The CDR3 spans 14 residues. CDR3 coding DNA: TGTGCCGGCAGTTTAGAAGGTTACACAGATACGCAGTATTTT. Protein sequence: CAGSLEGYTDTQYF.

V usage is TRBV7-3 and J usage is TRBJ2-2, with 8 bases identical to TRBD2. This CDR3 contains 14 residues. The germline V gene has CDR1 SGHTA and CDR2 FQGTGA. Trimming cost V 4 bases and J 6 bases; bases outside gene matches: 4. The CDR3 protein is CASSSQGLAGELFF. CDR3 DNA: TGTGCCAGCAGCTCCCAGGGACTAGCCGGGGAGCTGTTTTTT.

This clonotype was counted only a few times. The gene calls are TRBV3-1 and TRBJ2-7; D gene unclear. The CDR3 runs to 15 residues. V was pared by 0 bases and J by 1 base, with 10 bases between. Germline V gene lookup returns CDR1 LGHDT and CDR2 YNNKEL (reference sequence). The CDR3 DNA is TGTGCCAGCAGCCAAGATTGGGCGTCTTCCTACGAGCAGTACTTC. As protein: CASSQDWASSYEQYF.

This clonotype was observed a handful of times. This chain connects TRBV20-1 to TRBJ2-1, with D possibly being TRBD2 (5 bases). The CDR3 has 15 amino acids. From germline, CDR1 is DFQATT and CDR2 SNEGSKA (reference sequence). Trimming removed 3 bases from V and 3 bases from J, with 15 bases in between. The CDR3 protein is CSASKGGEGYNEQFF. The CDR3 DNA reads as TGCAGTGCTAGTAAGGGCGGCGAGGGCTACAATGAGCAGTTCTTC.

The V gene is TRBV6-1, the J gene TRBJ1-1; unclear D gene. Trimming pared 2 bases from V and 5 bases from J, leaving 12 bases between. This CDR3 comprises 14 residues. Per germline, CDR1 MNHNS and CDR2 SASEGT. This CDR3 is CASSELWEGTEAFF. The CDR3 DNA is TGTGCCAGCAGTGAACTGTGGGAAGGGACTGAAGCTTTCTTT.